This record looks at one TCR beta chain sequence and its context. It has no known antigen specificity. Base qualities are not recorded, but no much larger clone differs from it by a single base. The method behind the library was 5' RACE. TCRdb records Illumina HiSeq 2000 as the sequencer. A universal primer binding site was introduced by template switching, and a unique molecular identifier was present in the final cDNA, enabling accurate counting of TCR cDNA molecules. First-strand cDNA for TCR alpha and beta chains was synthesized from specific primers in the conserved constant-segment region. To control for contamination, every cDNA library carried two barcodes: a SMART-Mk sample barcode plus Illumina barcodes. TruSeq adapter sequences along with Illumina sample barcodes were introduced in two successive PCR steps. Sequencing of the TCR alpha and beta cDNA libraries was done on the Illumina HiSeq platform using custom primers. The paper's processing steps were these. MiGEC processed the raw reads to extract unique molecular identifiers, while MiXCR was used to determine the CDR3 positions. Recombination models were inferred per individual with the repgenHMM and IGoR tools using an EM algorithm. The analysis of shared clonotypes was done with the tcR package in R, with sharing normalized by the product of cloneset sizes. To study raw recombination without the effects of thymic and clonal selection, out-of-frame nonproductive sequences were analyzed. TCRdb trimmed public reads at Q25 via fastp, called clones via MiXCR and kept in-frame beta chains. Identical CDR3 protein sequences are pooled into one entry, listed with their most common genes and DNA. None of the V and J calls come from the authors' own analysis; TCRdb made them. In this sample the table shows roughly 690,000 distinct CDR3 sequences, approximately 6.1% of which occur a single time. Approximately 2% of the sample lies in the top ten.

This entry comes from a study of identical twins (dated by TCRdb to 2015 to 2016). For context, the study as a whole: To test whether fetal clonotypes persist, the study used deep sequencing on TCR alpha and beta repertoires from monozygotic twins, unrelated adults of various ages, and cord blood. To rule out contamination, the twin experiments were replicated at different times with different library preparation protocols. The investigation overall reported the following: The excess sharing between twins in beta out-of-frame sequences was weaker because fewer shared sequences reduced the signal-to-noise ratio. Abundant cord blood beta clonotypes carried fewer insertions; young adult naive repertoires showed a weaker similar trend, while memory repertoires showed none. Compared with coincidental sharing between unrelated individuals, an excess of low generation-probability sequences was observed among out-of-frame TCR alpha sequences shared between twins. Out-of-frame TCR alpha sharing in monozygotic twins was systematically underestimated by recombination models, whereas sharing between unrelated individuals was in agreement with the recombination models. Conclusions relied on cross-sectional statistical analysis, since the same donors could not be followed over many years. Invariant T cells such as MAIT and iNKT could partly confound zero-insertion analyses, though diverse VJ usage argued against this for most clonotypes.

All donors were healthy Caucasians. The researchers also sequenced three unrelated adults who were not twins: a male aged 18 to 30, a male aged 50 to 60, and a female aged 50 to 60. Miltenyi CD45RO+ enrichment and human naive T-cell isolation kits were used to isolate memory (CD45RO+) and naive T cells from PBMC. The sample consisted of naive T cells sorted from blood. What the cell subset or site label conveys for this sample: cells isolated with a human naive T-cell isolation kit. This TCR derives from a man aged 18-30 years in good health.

The CDR3 has the sequence CSARGQGADTEAFF. In nucleotides, the sequence is TGCAGTGCTAGAGGACAGGGGGCGGATACTGAAGCTTTCTTT. This chain joins TRBV20-1 to TRBJ1-1; TRBD1 matches 10 bases in the middle. V has 1 base trimmed and J has 5 bases trimmed; junction bases matching no gene number 4. From the germline V gene (reference sequence), CDR1 is DFQATT and CDR2 is SNEGSKA. Measured from the cysteine to the phenylalanine, the CDR3 is 14 residues long. Of the read, only the CDR3 DNA is kept; its 42 bases are in frame from base 1.